The present TCR beta chain was sequenced within a study of response to subunit inactivated influenza vaccine. This clonotype appeared once. TCRdb independently ran MiXCR on the RT-PCR reads; one entry per CDR3 protein. The sample holds about 540,000 distinct CDR3 sequences; approximately 24% are singletons and the top ten take 2.5% to 3%. Germline V gene sequence: CDR1 ENHRY, CDR2 SYGVKD. V was cut by 4 bases and J by 5 bases, with 16 bases left in between. The CDR3 spans 15 residues. The data were also submitted as part of a second study, on T cells expressing NK-cell markers. This second study says: 5'RACE template switching with UMIs produced the TCR beta cDNA.

The receptor was derived from a man aged 50 to 60 who received an inactivated influenza vaccine. The input for sequencing was CD4+ T cells sorted from PBMCs, taken about 13 days after vaccination. The J gene is TRBJ2-3, the V gene TRBV10-3, with a possible D match to TRBD2 (6 bases). This CDR3 is CAISGGGPLKDTQYF. For the CDR3, the DNA is TGTGCCATCAGTGGAGGAGGGCCTTTGAAAGATACGCAGTATTTT.